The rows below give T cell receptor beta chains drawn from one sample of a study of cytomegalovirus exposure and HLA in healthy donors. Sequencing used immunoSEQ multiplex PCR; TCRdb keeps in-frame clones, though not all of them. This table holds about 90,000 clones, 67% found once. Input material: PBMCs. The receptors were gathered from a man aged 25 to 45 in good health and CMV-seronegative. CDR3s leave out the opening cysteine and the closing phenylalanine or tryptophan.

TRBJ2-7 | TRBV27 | ASSQPTPTGSYEQY
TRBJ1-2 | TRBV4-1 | ASSHPGQGDYGYT
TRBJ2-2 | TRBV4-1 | ASSQDSGASTGELF
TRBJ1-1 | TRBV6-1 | ASSRGPNTEAF
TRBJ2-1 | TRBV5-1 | ASSKTGTSAPNEQF
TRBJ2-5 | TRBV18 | ASSTVSQETQY
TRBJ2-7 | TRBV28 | ASSHREVGEQY
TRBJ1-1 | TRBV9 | ASSPHRGRDTEAF
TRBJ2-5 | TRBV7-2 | ASSLRQTYQETQY
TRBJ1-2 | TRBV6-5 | ASTSSTAGIYGYT
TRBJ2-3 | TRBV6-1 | ASSGQRARTDTQY
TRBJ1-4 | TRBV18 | ASSQGVEPNEKLF
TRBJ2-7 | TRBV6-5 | ASRAGVPYEQY
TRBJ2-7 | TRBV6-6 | ASSYSEVSAAYEQY
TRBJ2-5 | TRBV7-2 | ASSLGLAGGGETQY
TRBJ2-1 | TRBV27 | ASRPRAGTYNEQF
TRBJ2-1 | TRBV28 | ASRGAGLDNEQF
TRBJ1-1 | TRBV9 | ASSVQGNTEAF
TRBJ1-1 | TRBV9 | ASSVETGGFEAF
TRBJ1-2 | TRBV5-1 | ASSPTTGRVGYT
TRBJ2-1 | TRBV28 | ASSLSGLAAIEQF
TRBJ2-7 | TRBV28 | ASSLYGQGGYEQY
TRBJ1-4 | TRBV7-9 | ASSFLSGGGNEKLF
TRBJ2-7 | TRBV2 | ASSESSGGVGRQY
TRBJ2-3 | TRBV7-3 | ASSVTSADTQY
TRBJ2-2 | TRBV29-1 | SVQRAPSGELF
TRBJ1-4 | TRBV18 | ASSPLGTGVNEKLF
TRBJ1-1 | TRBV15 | ATSLPGDSTEAF
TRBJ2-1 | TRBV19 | ASSTGTYNEQF
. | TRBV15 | ATSSGVGQGSSYEQY
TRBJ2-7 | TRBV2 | ASSGGRAPYEQY
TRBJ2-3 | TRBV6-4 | ASSASGSTDTQY
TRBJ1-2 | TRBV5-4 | ASSLEPGAGGDGYT
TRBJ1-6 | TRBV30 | AWSKLGRYNSPLH
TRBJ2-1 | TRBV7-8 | ASSLASGGQYNEQF
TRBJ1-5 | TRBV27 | ASSSPGTADSNQPQH
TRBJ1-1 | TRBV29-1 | SVGAGATLLQNTEAF
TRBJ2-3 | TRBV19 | ASSPRTNMDTQY
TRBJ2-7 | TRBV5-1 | ASSEGGFYEQY
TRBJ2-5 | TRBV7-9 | ARSLSQGGAQETQY
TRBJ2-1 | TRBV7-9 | ASSFGLAGMEQF
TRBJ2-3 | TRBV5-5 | ASSWGGTFTDTQY
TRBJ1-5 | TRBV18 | ASSRDSYQPQH
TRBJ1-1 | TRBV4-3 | ASSQNLSDRDLEAF
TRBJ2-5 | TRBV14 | ASSHRSVGGAGETQY